This T cell receptor (beta chain) was observed in a study of post-analysis software for immune sequencing data. Study as a whole: Several disease courses (relapsing-remitting, secondary progressive and progressive-relapsing) of multiple sclerosis were included. Study-wide results and limits: Controls' normalized Chao1 diversity significantly exceeded that of multiple sclerosis patients. Strong same-batch co-clustering of samples appeared with F measure clustering. Included in a set of about 5 TRBV segments more frequent in patients than controls were TRBV5-6, TRBV5-1 and TRBV20-1.

Unique molecular identifiers tagged the TCR beta cDNA libraries. T cells numbering roughly 0.85 to 11 million gave rise to a few hundred thousand cDNA molecules. TCRdb independently ran MiXCR on the PCR reads; one entry per CDR3 protein. This table holds 800,000 to 950,000 distinct CDR3 sequences, roughly 58% found once. Germline loops: CDR1 DFQATT, CDR2 SNEGSKA (reference sequence). Trimming pared 0 bases from V and 5 bases from J, leaving 17 bases between. The CDR3 runs 16 residues. In the case of this clonotype: The target antigen is unknown.

This receptor was taken from a girl aged 5-17 years with multiple sclerosis. This chain links TRBV20-1 with TRBJ2-1, with D possibly TRBD2 on 8 matching bases. Material for sequencing was blood. The CDR3 loop reads CSARDRGRGDHNEQFF. CDR3 DNA sequence: TGCAGTGCTAGAGATAGGGGGCGGGGGGATCACAATGAGCAGTTCTTC.